This T cell receptor beta chain originates from a study of OX40 agonist ivuxolimab in advanced cancers. At the level of the study: Partial responses were recorded for three patients, including one with hepatocellular carcinoma and two with cutaneous melanoma.

General study findings and limits: The average count of expanded clones was higher among CD8+ T cells than among CD4+. Both CD4+ and CD8+ T cell populations in blood had undergone clonal expansion by week 6 at 0.1 to 3.0 mg/kg. Normalized T-cell clonal expansion was also low in a subset of nonresponders.

On this clone: The target antigen is unknown.

CDR3 size: 17 residues. Trimming cost V 2 bases and J 7 bases, with 20 bases left between them. Looked up from germline, CDR1 is LNHDA and CDR2 is SQIVND (reference sequence). The repertoire was sequenced with immunoSEQ multiplex PCR; TCRdb's copy has only in-frame clones and lacks some. The sample lists about 84,000 clones; roughly 89% were seen once. This TCR was recovered from an adult with an advanced solid tumor such as melanoma, head and neck, liver or kidney cancer. The sample in question was CD4+ or CD8+ T cells sorted from blood, obtained in a trial of the OX40 agonist ivuxolimab. The chain joins TRBV19 to TRBJ1-4, with D perhaps TRBD1 (6 bases). The CDR3 DNA sequence: TGTGCCAGTAGTATAAGCCCTGGCAGGGGAGGAAGTGAAAAACTGTTTTTT. Translating gives CASSISPGRGGSEKLFF. Full variable domain (remainder filled in from reference TRBV19 and TRBJ1-4): DGGITQSPKYLFRKEGQNVTLSCEQNLNHDAMYWYRQDPGQGLRLIYYSQIVNDFQKGDIAEGYSVSREKKESFPLTVTSAQKNPTAFYLCASSISPGRGGSEKLFFGSGTQLSVL.